A single sample gave rise to the 3 T cell receptor beta chains below, sequenced in a study of identical twins. MiXCR, run by TCRdb on the 5' RACE reads, gives a single entry per CDR3 protein. The sample includes 400,000 to 500,000 distinct CDR3 sequences, around 18% of them seen just once. Material: naive T cells sorted from blood. The receptors shown here come from a man between 45 and 60 years old in good health.

This clonotype was recorded many times. The V gene is TRBV9, the J gene TRBJ2-1; D is unresolved. Germline V gene data show CDR1 as SGDLS and CDR2 as YYNGEE. CDR3 length: 20 residues. Trimming stripped 3 bases from V and 7 bases from J, with 32 bases between. The CDR3 DNA is TGTGCCAGCAGCGCCAAACTACGCTTCCCTTCCTATCTTGAGGATAATGAGCAGTTCTTC. This sequence encodes CASSAKLRFPSYLEDNEQFF.

The CDR3 protein is CASSQTSGYYNEQFF. CDR3 sequence (DNA): TGTGCCAGCAGCCAGACTAGCGGGTACTACAATGAGCAGTTCTTC. V and J are TRBV7-8 and TRBJ2-1, with 10 bases identical to TRBD2. With V trimmed by 5 bases and J by 3 bases, 4 bases remained unmatched. This CDR3 has 15 residues. CDR1 is SGHVS, CDR2 FQNEAQ, per germline. The entire variable domain, with the rest obtained from reference TRBV7-8 and TRBJ2-1, is as follows: GAGVSQSPRYKVAKRGQDVALRCDPISGHVSLFWYQQALGQGPEFLTYFQNEAQLDKSGLPSDRFFAERPEGSVSTLKIQRTQQEDSAVYLCASSQTSGYYNEQFFGPGTRLTVL.

The genes are TRBV5-1 and TRBJ2-7, with D possibly TRBD1 on 6 matching bases. V lost 4 bases and J lost 1, with 12 bases in between. Per germline, CDR1 SGHRS and CDR2 YFSETQ. CDR3 length: 14 amino acids. CDR3 sequence: CASSGTPGSYEQYF. The CDR3 DNA reads as TGCGCCAGCAGCGGGACACCCGGATCCTACGAGCAGTACTTC.